The sequence of this T cell receptor (beta chain) was determined in a study of blood T cell repertoires in COVID-19. Whole-study context: Samples representing acute and convalescent COVID-19 were sourced from the United States, Italy and Spain. PBMCs, B-cell-depleted T cells, or T cells provided the cDNA or gDNA that made up the material.

V lost 9 bases, J lost 1 base, and 7 bases stayed unmatched. The CDR3 has 15 residues. CDR1 LNHDA and CDR2 SQIVND come from the germline V gene (reference sequence). In the original workflow: Scientists estimated how many nucleated cells there were by amplifying reference gene primers. Only in-frame clones appear in the TCRdb table, and some are missing; sequencing was by immunoSEQ multiplex PCR. Clone size and the V and J calls come from that table; the DNA yielded D and trimming. The sample contains around 130,000 clones, approximately 90% of which appear only once. The receptor was derived from a woman aged 50 to 65 with acute or convalescent COVID-19. Sequenced input: peripheral blood. V and J are TRBV19 and TRBJ2-2, with 8 bases identical to TRBD2. The CDR3 DNA is TGTGCCAGCGGGGGGGACTACCTGAACACCGGGGAGCTGTTTTTT. Amino acids: CASGGDYLNTGELFF.